The sequence of this T cell receptor (beta chain) was determined in a study of human T cells and chemical hapten exposure. Study as a whole: Donors were sensitized with 2% DPC on the upper inner arm.

Study-level results: Once DPC sensitization occurred, TCRs above 1 in 1000 frequency showed no change. Having alopecia, donors may respond immunologically unlike healthy people.

Time point here: patch test 1, 2 weeks after DPC sensitization. Treatment meaning: therapeutic diphenylcyclopropenone sensitization with weekly scalp DPC. Whole blood, unfractionated, served as the material for total RNA extraction. This clonotype was found a few times. Its target is unknown. Trimming shortened V by 4 bases and J by 4 bases, and 10 bases separated the two germline ends. The CDR3 sequence is 13 residues long. The germline V gene has CDR1 SGHVS and CDR2 FNYEAQ. TCRdb redid the calling of the RACE reads with MiXCR, one entry per CDR3 protein. This sample carries nearly 350,000 distinct CDR3 sequences, under 8% of them seen once, and the ten largest clones take 8.4%.

Sequenced material: whole blood, taken in connection with sensitization to the hapten diphenylcyclopropenone (DPC). V usage is TRBV7-6 and J usage is TRBJ1-1, with D unclear. The clonotype originates from a woman aged 18-35 years with alopecia areata. Some clones in this sample may be carry-over from other donors' samples. The CDR3 spells CASSSGLTTEAFF. CDR3 nucleotide sequence: TGTGCCAGCAGCTCGGGTCTTACCACTGAAGCTTTCTTT.